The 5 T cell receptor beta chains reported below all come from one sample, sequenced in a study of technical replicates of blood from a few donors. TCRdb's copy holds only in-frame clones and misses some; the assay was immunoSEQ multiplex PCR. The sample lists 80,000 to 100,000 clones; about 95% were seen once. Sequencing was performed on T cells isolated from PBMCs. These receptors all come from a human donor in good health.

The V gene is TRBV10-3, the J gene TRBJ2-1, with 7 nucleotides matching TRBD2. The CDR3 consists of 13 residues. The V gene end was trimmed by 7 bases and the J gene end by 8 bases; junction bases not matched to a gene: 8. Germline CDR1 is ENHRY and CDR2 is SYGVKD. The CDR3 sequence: CAIKREELHEQFF. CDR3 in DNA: TGTGCCATCAAACGGGAGGAATTACATGAGCAGTTCTTC.

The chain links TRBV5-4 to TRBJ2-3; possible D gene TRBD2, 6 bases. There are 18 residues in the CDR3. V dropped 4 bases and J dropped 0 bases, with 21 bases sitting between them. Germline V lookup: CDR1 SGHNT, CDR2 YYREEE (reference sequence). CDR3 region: CASSPAPTGLPSTDTQYF. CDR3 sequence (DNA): TGTGCCAGCAGCCCTGCTCCTACCGGACTACCTAGCACAGATACGCAGTATTTT.

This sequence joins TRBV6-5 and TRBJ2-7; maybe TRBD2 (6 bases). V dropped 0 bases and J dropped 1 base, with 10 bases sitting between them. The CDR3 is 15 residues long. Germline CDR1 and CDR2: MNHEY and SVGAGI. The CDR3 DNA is TGTGCCAGCAGTTACTCCGGCGCGGGGTCCTACGAGCAGTACTTC. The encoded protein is CASSYSGAGSYEQYF.

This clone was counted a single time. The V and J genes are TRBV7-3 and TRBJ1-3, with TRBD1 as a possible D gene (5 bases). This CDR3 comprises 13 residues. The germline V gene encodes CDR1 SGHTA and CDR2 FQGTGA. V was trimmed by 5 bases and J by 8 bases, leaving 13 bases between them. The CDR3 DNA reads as TGTGCCAGCAGCCCCTTCCTAGGGGACACCATATATTTT. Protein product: CASSPFLGDTIYF.

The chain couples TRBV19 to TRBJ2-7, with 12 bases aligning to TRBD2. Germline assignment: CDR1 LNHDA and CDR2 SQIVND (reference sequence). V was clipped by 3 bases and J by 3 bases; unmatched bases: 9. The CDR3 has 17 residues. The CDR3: CASSMETSGSHGYEQYF. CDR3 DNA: TGTGCCAGTAGTATGGAGACTAGCGGGAGTCACGGCTACGAGCAGTACTTC.